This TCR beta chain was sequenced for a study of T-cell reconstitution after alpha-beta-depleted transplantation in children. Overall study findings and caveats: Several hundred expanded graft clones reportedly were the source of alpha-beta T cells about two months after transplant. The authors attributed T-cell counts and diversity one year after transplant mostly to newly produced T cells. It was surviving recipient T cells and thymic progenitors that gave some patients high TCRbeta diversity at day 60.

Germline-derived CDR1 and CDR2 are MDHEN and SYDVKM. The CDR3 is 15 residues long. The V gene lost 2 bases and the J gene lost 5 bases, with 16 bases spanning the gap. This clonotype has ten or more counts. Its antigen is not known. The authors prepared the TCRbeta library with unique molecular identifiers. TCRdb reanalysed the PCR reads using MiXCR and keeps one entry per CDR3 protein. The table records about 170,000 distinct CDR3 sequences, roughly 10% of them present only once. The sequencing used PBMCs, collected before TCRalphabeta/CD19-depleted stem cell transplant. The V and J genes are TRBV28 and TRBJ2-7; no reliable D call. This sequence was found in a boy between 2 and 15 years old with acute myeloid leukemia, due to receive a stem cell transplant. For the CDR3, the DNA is TGTGCCAGCAGTTTAGATACCCGGATTCTGGACGAGCAGTACTTC. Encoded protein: CASSLDTRILDEQYF. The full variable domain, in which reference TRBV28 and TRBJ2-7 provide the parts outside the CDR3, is DVKVTQSSRYLVKRTGEKVFLECVQDMDHENMFWYRQDPGLGLRLIYFSYDVKMKEKGDIPEGYSVSREKKERFSLILESASTNQTSMYLCASSLDTRILDEQYFGPGTRLTVT.